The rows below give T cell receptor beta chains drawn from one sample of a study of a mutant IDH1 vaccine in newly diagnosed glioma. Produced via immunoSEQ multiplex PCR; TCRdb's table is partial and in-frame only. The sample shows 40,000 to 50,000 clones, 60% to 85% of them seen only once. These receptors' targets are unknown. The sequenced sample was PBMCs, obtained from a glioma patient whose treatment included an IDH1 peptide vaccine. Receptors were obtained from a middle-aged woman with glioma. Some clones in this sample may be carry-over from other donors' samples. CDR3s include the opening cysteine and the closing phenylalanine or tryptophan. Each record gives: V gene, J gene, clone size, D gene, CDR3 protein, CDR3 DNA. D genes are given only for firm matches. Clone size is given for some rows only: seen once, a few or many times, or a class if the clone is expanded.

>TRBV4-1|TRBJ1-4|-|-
CASSQDSSLNEKLFF
TGCGCCAGCAGCCAAGATTCCAGCCTGAATGAAAAACTGTTTTTT
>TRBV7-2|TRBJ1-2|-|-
CASSPPGLAGYTF
TGTGCCAGCAGCCCCCCGGGGTTGGCCGGCTACACCTTC
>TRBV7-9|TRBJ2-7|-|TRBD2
CASSLGRVYEQYF
TGTGCCAGCAGCCTAGGGAGGGTCTACGAGCAGTACTTC
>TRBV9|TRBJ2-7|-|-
CASSVADRSYEQYF
TGTGCCAGCAGCGTAGCCGACCGGTCCTACGAGCAGTACTTC
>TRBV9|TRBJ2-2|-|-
CASSPHRTSGSGELFF
TGTGCCAGCAGCCCCCACCGGACATCGGGGTCCGGGGAGCTGTTTTTT
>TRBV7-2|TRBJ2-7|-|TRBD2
CASHPSGGAEQYF
TGTGCCAGCCACCCTAGCGGTGGAGCCGAGCAGTACTTC
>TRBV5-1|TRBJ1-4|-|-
CATRGVNEKLFF
TGCGCCACCCGAGGTGTGAATGAAAAACTGTTTTTT
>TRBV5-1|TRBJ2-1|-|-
CASSFTTVKTIEQFF
TGCGCCAGCAGCTTTACGACAGTTAAGACAATAGAGCAGTTCTTC
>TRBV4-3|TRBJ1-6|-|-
CASSQVRDSPLHF
TGCGCCAGCAGCCAAGTTAGGGATTCACCCCTCCACTTT
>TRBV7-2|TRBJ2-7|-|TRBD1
CASSLAGTGTNEQYF
TGTGCCAGCAGCTTAGCGGGGACAGGGACCAACGAGCAGTACTTC
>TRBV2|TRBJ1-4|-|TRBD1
CASQYRGNEKLFF
TGTGCCAGCCAGTACAGGGGTAATGAAAAACTGTTTTTT
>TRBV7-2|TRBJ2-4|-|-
CASSPGSTLAKNIQYF
TGTGCCAGCAGCCCGGGTAGCACTCTAGCCAAAAACATTCAGTACTTC
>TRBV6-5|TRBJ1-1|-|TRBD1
CASSAGGANTEAFF
TGTGCCAGCAGCGCAGGGGGAGCGAACACTGAAGCTTTCTTT
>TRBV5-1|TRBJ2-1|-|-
CASGDPNSYNEQFF
TGCGCCAGCGGGGATCCGAATTCATACAATGAGCAGTTCTTC
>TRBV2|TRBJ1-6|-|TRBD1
CASQGQTNSPLHF
TGTGCCAGCCAGGGACAGACGAATTCACCCCTCCACTTT
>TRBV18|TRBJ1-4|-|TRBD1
CASRGQQGVEKLFF
TGTGCCAGCCGAGGGCAACAGGGGGTTGAAAAACTGTTTTTT
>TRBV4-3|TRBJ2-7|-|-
CASSPSWGSSYEQYF
TGCGCCAGCAGCCCCTCCTGGGGCAGCTCCTACGAGCAGTACTTC
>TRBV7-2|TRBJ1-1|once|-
CATRLPWGNTEAFF
TGTGCTACCCGCTTACCCTGGGGGAACACTGAAGCTTTCTTT
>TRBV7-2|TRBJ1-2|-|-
CASSLRNYGYTF
TGTGCCAGCTCCTTACGAAACTATGGCTACACCTTC
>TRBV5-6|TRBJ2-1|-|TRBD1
CASSFTSGTGGNEQFF
TGTGCCAGCAGCTTCACTTCCGGTACAGGGGGTAATGAGCAGTTCTTC
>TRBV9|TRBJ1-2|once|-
CASSGVALSNEANYGYTF
TGTGCCAGCAGTGGTGTGGCACTCTCAAACGAAGCTAACTATGGCTACACCTTC
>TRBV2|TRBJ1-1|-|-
CASSEGFRRSSTEAFF
TGTGCCAGCAGTGAAGGGTTCAGAAGGTCTAGCACTGAAGCTTTCTTT
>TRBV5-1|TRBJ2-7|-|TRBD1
CASSRTLTGGEQYF
TGCGCCAGCAGTAGAACGTTGACAGGGGGCGAGCAGTACTTC
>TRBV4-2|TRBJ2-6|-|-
CASSQDSRRGRGANVLTF
TGTGCCAGCAGCCAAGATTCCCGACGGGGGCGTGGGGCCAACGTCCTGACTTTC
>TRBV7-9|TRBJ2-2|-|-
CASSLVRELFF
TGTGCCAGCAGCTTAGTGCGGGAGCTGTTTTTT
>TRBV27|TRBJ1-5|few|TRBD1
CASSSGQGFWQPQHF
TGTGCCAGCAGTTCGGGACAGGGATTTTGGCAGCCCCAGCATTTT
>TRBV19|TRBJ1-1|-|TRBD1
CATQVSSTGPLNTEAFF
TGTGCCACCCAAGTCTCCTCGACAGGGCCGCTAAACACTGAAGCTTTCTTT
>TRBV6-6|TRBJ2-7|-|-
CASKARAYEQYF
TGTGCCAGCAAGGCGAGAGCCTACGAGCAGTACTTC
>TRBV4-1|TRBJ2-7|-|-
CASSQETTGTVPNYEQYF
TGCGCCAGCAGCCAAGAGACCACAGGGACCGTGCCCAACTACGAGCAGTACTTC
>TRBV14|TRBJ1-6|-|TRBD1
CASTDLEGQGESPLHF
TGTGCCAGCACTGATCTTGAGGGACAGGGCGAATCACCCCTCCACTTT
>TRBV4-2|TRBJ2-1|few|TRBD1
CASSQDQGALYYNEQFF
TGTGCCAGCAGCCAAGATCAGGGGGCTCTCTACTACAATGAGCAGTTCTTC
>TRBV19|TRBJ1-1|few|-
CASSMSPNTEAFF
TGTGCCAGTAGTATGTCCCCGAACACTGAAGCTTTCTTT
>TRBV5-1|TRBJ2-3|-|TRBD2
CASSLYPGLAGGGTDTQYF
TGCGCCAGCAGCTTGTACCCGGGACTAGCGGGAGGAGGGACAGATACGCAGTATTTT
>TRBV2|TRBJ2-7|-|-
CASLGLLAEYEQYF
TGTGCCAGCCTCGGTTTACTAGCTGAATACGAGCAGTACTTC
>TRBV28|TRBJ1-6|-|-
CASSSRTSRRRSPLHF
TGTGCCAGCAGTTCCAGGACGTCGCGGAGGAGATCACCCCTCCACTTT
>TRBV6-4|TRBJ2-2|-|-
CASSDSMSGELFF
TGTGCCAGCAGTGACTCTATGTCCGGGGAGCTGTTTTTT
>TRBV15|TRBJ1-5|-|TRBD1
CATSPRGNQPQHF
TGTGCCACCAGCCCCAGGGGGAATCAGCCCCAGCATTTT
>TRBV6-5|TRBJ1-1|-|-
CASSPGRYTEAFF
TGTGCCAGCAGTCCCGGACGGTACACTGAAGCTTTCTTT